Listed below are T cell receptor beta chains from one sample, sequenced in a study of shared clonotypes between healthy human individuals. Libraries were prepared by immunoSEQ multiplex PCR; TCRdb keeps only in-frame clonotypes and omits some of them. The data contain hundreds of thousands of clones, 96% of them seen just once; the ten biggest clones take up about 0.12%. The source material was naive CD8+ T cells sorted from blood. The receptors were gathered from a woman aged 25-40 years in good health. The CDR3 runs from the conserved cysteine through the conserved F or W. D genes are given only for firm matches. For some rows the clone size is stated as once, few or many, or as a class when expanded; others skip it.

length,size,J,D,V,DNA,CDR3
16,.,TRBJ2-2,TRBD2,TRBV30,TGTGCCTGGACCGGACTAGCGGGAACCGGCCCCGGGGAGCTGTTTTTT,CAWTGLAGTGPGELFF
14,.,TRBJ1-1,.,TRBV19,TGTGCCAGTACCCTAGGGGGTTCAAACACTGAAGCTTTCTTT,CASTLGGSNTEAFF
16,.,TRBJ1-5,.,TRBV28,TGTGCCAGCAGCCCCCCCTCTGGGTTGCATCGCCAGCCCCAGCATTTT,CASSPPSGLHRQPQHF
16,.,TRBJ2-5,.,TRBV4-1,TGCGCCAGCAGCCAAGTAACCGGATGGGATGGGGAGACCCAGTACTTC,CASSQVTGWDGETQYF
13,.,TRBJ2-7,.,TRBV28,TGTGCCAGCAGTTTCTCCGGAGACTACGAGCAGTACTTC,CASSFSGDYEQYF
15,.,TRBJ1-1,TRBD1,TRBV7-9,TGTGCCAGCAGCTTCGACGACAGGGGGAACACTGAAGCTTTCTTT,CASSFDDRGNTEAFF
15,.,TRBJ2-1,.,TRBV19,TGTGCCAGTAGTACCTGGGCAGGAACAGACAATGAGCAGTTCTTC,CASSTWAGTDNEQFF
13,.,TRBJ1-1,.,TRBV19,TGTGCCAGTAGCTGGGGTATGAACACTGAAGCTTTCTTT,CASSWGMNTEAFF
13,.,TRBJ1-1,TRBD1,TRBV6-5,TGTGCCAGCAGCTTAGGGACAGACACTGAAGCTTTCTTT,CASSLGTDTEAFF
15,.,TRBJ2-7,.,TRBV21-1,TGTGCCAGCAGCAGAGGGCGGGAGGGCAACTACGAGCAGTACTTC,CASSRGREGNYEQYF
14,.,TRBJ1-2,TRBD1,TRBV11-3,TGTGCCAGCAGCTCCCGGACAGGGGGCTATGGCTACACCTTC,CASSSRTGGYGYTF
14,.,TRBJ2-7,TRBD2,TRBV9,TGTGCCAGCAGCGTAGCCCTAGCGGCCTACGAGCAGTACTTC,CASSVALAAYEQYF
13,.,TRBJ1-1,.,TRBV29-1,TGCAGCGTTTTAGTCGGGTTGAACACTGAAGCTTTCTTT,CSVLVGLNTEAFF
15,.,TRBJ1-3,TRBD1,TRBV9,TGTGCCAGCAGCGTATCTCAGGGGGATGGAGACACCATATATTTT,CASSVSQGDGDTIYF
16,once,TRBJ2-1,TRBD2,TRBV9,TGTGCCAGCACTACTAGCGGGGAAAGCTCCTACAATGAGCAGTTCTTC,CASTTSGESSYNEQFF
14,.,TRBJ2-1,.,TRBV28,TGTGCCAGCAGTTTCTCGGGAAAAGGCTATGAGCAGTTCTTC,CASSFSGKGYEQFF
16,.,TRBJ1-5,TRBD1,TRBV5-8,TGTGCCAGCAGCTTGAGAGGACAGGGGGCTTTGCAGCCCCAGCATTTT,CASSLRGQGALQPQHF
14,.,TRBJ2-5,.,TRBV6-6,TGTGCCAGCAGTTACTCGACTGGGATGGAGACCCAGTACTTC,CASSYSTGMETQYF